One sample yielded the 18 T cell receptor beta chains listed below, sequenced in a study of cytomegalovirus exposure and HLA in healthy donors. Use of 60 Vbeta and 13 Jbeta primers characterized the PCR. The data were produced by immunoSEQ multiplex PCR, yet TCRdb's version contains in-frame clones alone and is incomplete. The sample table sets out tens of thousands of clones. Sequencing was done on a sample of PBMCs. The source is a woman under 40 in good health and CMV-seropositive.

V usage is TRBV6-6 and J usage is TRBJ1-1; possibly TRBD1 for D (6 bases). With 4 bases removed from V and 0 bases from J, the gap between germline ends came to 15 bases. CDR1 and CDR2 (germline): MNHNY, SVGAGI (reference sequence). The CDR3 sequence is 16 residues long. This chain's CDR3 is CASSSDTGFMNTEAFF. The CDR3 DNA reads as TGTGCCAGCAGTTCCGATACAGGGTTTATGAACACTGAAGCTTTCTTT.

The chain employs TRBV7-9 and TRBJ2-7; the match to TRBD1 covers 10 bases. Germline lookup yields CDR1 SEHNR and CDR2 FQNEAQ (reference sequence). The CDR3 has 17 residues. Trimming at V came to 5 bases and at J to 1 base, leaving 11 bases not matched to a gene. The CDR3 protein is CASSGPVPGQGSYEQYF. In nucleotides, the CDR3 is TGTGCCAGCAGCGGACCAGTCCCGGGACAGGGGTCCTACGAGCAGTACTTC.

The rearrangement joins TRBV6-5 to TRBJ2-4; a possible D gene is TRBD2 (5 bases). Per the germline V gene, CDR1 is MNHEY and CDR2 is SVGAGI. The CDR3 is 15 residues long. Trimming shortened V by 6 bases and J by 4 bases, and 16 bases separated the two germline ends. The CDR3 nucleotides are TGTGCCAGCAGCGGCGGGCAGTCAGCAAAAAACATTCAGTACTTC. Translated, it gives CASSGGQSAKNIQYF.

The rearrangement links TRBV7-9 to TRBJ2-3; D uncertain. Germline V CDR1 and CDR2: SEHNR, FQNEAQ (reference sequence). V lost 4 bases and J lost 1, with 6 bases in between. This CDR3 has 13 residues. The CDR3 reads CASSSAGTDTQYF. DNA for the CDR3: TGTGCCAGCAGCTCGGCGGGCACAGATACGCAGTATTTT.

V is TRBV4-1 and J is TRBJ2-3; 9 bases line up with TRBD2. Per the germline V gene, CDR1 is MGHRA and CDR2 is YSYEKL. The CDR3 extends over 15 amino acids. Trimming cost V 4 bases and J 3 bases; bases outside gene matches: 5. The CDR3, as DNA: TGCGCCAGCAGCCCGAGGCTAGCGGGGACAGATACGCAGTATTTT. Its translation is CASSPRLAGTDTQYF.

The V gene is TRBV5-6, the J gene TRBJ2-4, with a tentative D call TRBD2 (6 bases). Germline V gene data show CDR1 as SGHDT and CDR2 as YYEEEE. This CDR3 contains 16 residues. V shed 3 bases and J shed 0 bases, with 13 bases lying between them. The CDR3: CASSSLGGLAKNIQYF. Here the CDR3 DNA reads TGTGCCAGCAGCTCCCTCGGGGGATTAGCCAAAAACATTCAGTACTTC.

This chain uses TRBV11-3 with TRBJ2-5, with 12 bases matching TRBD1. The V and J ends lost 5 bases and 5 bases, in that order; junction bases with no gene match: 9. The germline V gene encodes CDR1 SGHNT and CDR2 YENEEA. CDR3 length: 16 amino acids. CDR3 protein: CASSPAGTGGGETQYF. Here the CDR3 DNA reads TGTGCCAGCAGCCCAGCAGGGACAGGGGGCGGCGAGACCCAGTACTTC.

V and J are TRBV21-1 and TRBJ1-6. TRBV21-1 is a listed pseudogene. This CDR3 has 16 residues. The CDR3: CASSSIRELKVGPLHF. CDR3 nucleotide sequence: TGTGCCAGCAGCTCCATCCGGGAGCTTAAAGTCGGACCCCTCCACTTT.

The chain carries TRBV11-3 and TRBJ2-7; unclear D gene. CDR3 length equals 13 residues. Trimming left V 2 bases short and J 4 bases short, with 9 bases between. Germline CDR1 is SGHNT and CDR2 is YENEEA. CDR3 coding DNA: TGTGCCAGCAGCTTACTTGGGCAGTACGAGCAGTACTTC. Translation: CASSLLGQYEQYF.

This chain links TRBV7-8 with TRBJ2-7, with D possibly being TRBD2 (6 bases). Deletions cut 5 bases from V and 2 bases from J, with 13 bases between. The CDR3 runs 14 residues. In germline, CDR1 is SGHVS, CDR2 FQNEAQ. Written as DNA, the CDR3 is TGTGCCAGCAGCCCTGGCGGGGCGCCCTACGAGCAGTACTTC. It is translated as CASSPGGAPYEQYF.

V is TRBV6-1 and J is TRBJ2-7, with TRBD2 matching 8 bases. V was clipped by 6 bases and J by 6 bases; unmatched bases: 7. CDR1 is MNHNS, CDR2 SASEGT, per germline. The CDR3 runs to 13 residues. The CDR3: CASSRRLASEQYF. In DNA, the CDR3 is TGTGCCAGCAGCCGTCGACTAGCGAGCGAGCAGTACTTC.

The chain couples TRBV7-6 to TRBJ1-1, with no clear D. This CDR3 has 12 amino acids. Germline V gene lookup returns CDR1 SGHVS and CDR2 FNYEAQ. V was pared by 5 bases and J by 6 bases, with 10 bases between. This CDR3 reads CASSPGSSEAFF. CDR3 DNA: TGTGCCAGCAGCCCAGGATCGTCTGAAGCTTTCTTT.

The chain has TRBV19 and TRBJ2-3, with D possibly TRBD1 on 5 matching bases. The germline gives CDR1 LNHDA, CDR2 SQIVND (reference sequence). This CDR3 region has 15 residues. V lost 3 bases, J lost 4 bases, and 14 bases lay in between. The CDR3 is CASSMGQGGSDTQYF. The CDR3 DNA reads TGTGCCAGTAGTATGGGTCAGGGTGGATCAGATACGCAGTATTTT.

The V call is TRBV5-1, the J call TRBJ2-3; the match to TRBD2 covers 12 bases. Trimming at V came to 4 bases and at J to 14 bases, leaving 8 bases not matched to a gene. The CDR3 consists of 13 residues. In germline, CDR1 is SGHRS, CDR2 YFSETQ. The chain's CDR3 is CASSTELAGGWYF. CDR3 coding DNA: TGCGCCAGCAGCACCGAACTAGCGGGGGGATGGTATTTT. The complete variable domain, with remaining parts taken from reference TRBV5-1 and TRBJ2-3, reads KAGVTQTPRYLIKTRGQQVTLSCSPISGHRSVSWYQQTPGQGLQFLFEYFSETQRNKGNFPGRFSGRQFSNSRSEMNVSTLELGDSALYLCASSTELAGGWYFGPGTRLTVL.

The CDR3 coding sequence is TGTGCCAGCAGCCAGCTGCAGGGGGCGCAGGATACGCAGTATTTT. As protein: CASSQLQGAQDTQYF. The chain has TRBV4-2 and TRBJ2-3, with 8 nucleotides matching TRBD1. With 3 bases clipped from V and 6 bases from J, the junction kept 8 bases outside the gene matches. CDR1 LGHNA and CDR2 YNFKEQ come from the germline V gene. This CDR3 comprises 15 residues.

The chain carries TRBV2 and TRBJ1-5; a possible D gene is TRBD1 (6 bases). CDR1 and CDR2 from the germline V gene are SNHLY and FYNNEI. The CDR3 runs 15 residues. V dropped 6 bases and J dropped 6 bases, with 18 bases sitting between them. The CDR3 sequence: CASRGGTQGGQPQHF. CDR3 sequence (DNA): TGTGCCAGCAGGGGGGGGACACAAGGAGGTCAGCCCCAGCATTTT.

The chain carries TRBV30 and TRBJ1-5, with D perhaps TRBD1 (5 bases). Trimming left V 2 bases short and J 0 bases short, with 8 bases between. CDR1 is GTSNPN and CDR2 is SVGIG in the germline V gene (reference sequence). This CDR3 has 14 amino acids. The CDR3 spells CAWSRGGSNQPQHF. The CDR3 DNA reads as TGTGCCTGGAGTAGGGGCGGTAGCAATCAGCCCCAGCATTTT.

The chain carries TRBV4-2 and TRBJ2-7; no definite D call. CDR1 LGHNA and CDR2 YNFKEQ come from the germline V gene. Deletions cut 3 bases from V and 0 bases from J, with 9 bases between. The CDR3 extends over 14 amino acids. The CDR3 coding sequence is TGTGCCAGCAGCCACTCAACTGCCTCCTACGAGCAGTACTTC. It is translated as CASSHSTASYEQYF.